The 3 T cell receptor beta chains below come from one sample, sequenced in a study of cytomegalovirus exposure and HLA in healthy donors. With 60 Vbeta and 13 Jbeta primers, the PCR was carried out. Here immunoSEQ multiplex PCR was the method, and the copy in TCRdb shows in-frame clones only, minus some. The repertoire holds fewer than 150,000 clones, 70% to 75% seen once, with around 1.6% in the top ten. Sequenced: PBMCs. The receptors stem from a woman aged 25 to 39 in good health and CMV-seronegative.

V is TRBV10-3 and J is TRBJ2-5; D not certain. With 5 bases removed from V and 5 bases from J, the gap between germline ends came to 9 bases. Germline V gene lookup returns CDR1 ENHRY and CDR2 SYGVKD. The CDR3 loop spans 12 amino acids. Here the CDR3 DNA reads TGTGCCATCAGTCGTCCCCGGGAGACCCAGTACTTC. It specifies CAISRPRETQYF.

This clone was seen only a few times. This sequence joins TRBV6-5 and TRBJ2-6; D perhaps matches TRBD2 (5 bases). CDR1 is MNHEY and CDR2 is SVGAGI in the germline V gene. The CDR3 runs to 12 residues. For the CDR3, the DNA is TGTGCGGAGGCAAAGGGGGCCAACGTCCTGACTTTC. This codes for CAEAKGANVLTF.

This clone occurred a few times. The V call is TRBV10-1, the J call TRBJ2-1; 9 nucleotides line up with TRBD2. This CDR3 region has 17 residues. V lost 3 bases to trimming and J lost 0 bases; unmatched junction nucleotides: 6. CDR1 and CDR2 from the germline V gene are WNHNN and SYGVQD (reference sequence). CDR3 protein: CASSELASGISYNEQFF. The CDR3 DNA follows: TGCGCCAGCAGTGAATTGGCTAGCGGGATCTCCTACAATGAGCAGTTCTTC.